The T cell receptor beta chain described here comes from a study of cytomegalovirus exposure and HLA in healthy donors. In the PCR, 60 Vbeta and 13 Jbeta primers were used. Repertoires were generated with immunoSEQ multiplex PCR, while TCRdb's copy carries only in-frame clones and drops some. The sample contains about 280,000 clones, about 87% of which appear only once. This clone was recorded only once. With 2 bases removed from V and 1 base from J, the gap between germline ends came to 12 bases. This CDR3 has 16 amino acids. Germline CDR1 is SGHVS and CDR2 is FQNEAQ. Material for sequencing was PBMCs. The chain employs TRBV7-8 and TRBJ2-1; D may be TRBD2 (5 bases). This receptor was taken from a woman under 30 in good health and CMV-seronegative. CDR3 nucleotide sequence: TGTGCCAGCAGCTTAAGTCTAGCTAATTCCTACAATGAGCAGTTCTTC. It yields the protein CASSLSLANSYNEQFF. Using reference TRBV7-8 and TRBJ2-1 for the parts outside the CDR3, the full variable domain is GAGVSQSPRYKVAKRGQDVALRCDPISGHVSLFWYQQALGQGPEFLTYFQNEAQLDKSGLPSDRFFAERPEGSVSTLKIQRTQQEDSAVYLCASSLSLANSYNEQFFGPGTRLTVL.